Below, 11 T cell receptor beta chains from the same sample are listed, as sequenced in a study of blood T cell repertoires in COVID-19. Data came from immunoSEQ multiplex PCR; TCRdb stores just in-frame clones and leaves some out. The table shows fewer than 120,000 clones, with about three quarters occurring only once. The source material was peripheral blood. Every receptor here comes from a woman older than 75 with active or convalescent COVID-19.

The rearrangement links TRBV5-1 to TRBJ1-5, with 7 bases fitting TRBD1. Per the germline V gene, CDR1 is SGHRS and CDR2 is YFSETQ. The CDR3 is 14 residues long. V lost 0 bases and J lost 7; bases outside the gene matches: 4. The CDR3 sequence is CASSLGQGDQPQHF. CDR3 nucleotides: TGCGCCAGCAGCTTGGGACAGGGTGACCAGCCCCAGCATTTT.

V usage is TRBV30 and J usage is TRBJ1-2; tentative D call: TRBD1 (5 bases). Germline V gene sequence: CDR1 GTSNPN, CDR2 SVGIG (reference sequence). Trimming shortened V by 0 bases and J by 8 bases, and 13 bases separated the two germline ends. The CDR3 has 13 amino acids. This CDR3 is CAWSVRGLSGYTF. In nucleotides, the CDR3 is TGTGCCTGGAGTGTAAGGGGTTTGAGCGGCTACACCTTC.

V is TRBV3-1 (or the pseudogene TRBV3-2) and J is TRBJ2-1, with D tentatively TRBD2 (6 bases). The CDR3 sequence is 19 residues long. The V gene lost 0 bases and the J gene lost 5 bases, with 23 bases spanning the gap. The V gene's germline CDR1 is LGHDT and CDR2 YNNKEL (reference sequence). This CDR3 is CASSQDPRYGSIGNNEQFF. The CDR3 DNA reads as TGTGCCAGCAGCCAAGATCCACGGTACGGGAGTATAGGGAACAATGAGCAGTTCTTC.

The gene calls are TRBV10-1 and TRBJ2-5; 8 nucleotides match TRBD2. Germline V gene sequence: CDR1 WNHNN, CDR2 SYGVQD (reference sequence). CDR3 length: 15 residues. V trimming: 3 bases; J trimming: 2 bases; junction bases outside the gene matches: 5. Here the CDR3 reads CASSDEGLGQETQYF. As DNA, the CDR3 is TGCGCCAGCAGTGACGAGGGACTAGGACAAGAGACCCAGTACTTC.

The rearrangement uses TRBV27 and TRBJ2-3, with 8 bases aligning to TRBD2. The CDR3 extends over 13 amino acids. V trimming: 10 bases; J trimming: 2 bases; junction bases outside the gene matches: 5. The germline V gene has CDR1 MNHEY and CDR2 SMNVEV (reference sequence). The CDR3 sequence: CATASGYTDTQYF. The CDR3 nucleotides read TGTGCCACCGCTAGCGGGTACACAGATACGCAGTATTTT.

This chain links TRBV6-2 or TRBV6-3 with TRBJ2-7, with 8 positions matching TRBD1. CDR3 length: 14 amino acids. V lost 5 bases to trimming and J lost 2 bases; unmatched junction nucleotides: 5. The germline V gene encodes CDR1 MNHEY and CDR2 SVGEGT. CDR3 sequence: CASSLTGEPYEQYF. The CDR3 coding sequence is TGTGCCAGCAGTCTGACAGGGGAGCCCTACGAGCAGTACTTC.

The rearrangement joins TRBV5-4 to TRBJ2-3, with 10 bases that match TRBD2. This CDR3 spans 16 amino acids. The V segment lost 4 bases and the J segment 2 bases; nucleotides outside the gene matches: 7. Germline V gives CDR1 SGHNT, CDR2 YYREEE (reference sequence). The CDR3 DNA sequence: TGTGCCAGCAGCCGAAGGACTAGCGGATACACAGATACGCAGTATTTT. The encoded protein is CASSRRTSGYTDTQYF.

The CDR3 bases are TGTGCCATAGGTGGGGGTCTAGCGGAGAACTACGAGCAGTACTTC. This encodes CAIGGGLAENYEQYF. The V and J genes are TRBV2 and TRBJ2-7; 7 nucleotides line up with TRBD2. CDR1 is SNHLY and CDR2 is FYNNEI in the germline V gene. This CDR3 spans 15 amino acids. The V and J ends lost 10 bases and 3 bases, in that order; junction bases with no gene match: 15.

V gene TRBV27 combines with J gene TRBJ2-7; tentatively, D is TRBD1 (5 bases). CDR3 size: 14 residues. Trimming left V 4 bases short and J 7 bases short, with 17 bases between. CDR1 and CDR2 from the germline V gene are MNHEY and SMNVEV (reference sequence). CDR3 coding DNA: TGTGCCAGCAGTTCCCGCCAGGGCAAGAGGGAGCAGTACTTC. Its translation: CASSSRQGKREQYF.

The rearrangement joins TRBV5-1 to TRBJ1-3, with D possibly matching TRBD1 (6 bases). V was cut by 0 bases and J by 1 base, with 11 bases left in between. This CDR3 is built from 16 residues. Germline lookup yields CDR1 SGHRS and CDR2 YFSETQ. CDR3 nucleotide sequence: TGCGCCAGCAGCTTGGCCTCACAGGGTTCTGGAAACACCATATATTTT. It translates to CASSLASQGSGNTIYF.

This clone was seen a handful of times. The chain carries TRBV29-1 and TRBJ2-3, with TRBD2 matching 12 bases. The germline CDR1 and CDR2 sequences are SQVTM and ANQGSEA. This CDR3 has 13 amino acids. Trimming took 5 bases from V and 5 from J; bases not matched to a gene: 2. This chain's CDR3 is CSVLAGGRDTQYF. The DNA of the CDR3 is TGCAGCGTTCTAGCGGGAGGGAGAGATACGCAGTATTTT.